This paragraph reports one T cell receptor (beta chain). Which antigen it targets is not known. Nothing much larger sits one base from this clone, and base qualities are not available. CDR1 and CDR2 (MDHEN, SYDVKM) derive from the germline V gene. V is reduced by 6 bases and J by 0 bases, leaving a spacing of 19 bases between them. CDR3 length: 17 amino acids, cysteine to phenylalanine. Only the CDR3 portion is preserved as DNA: 51 bases, with reading frame beginning at the first base. This record belongs to a study of OX40 agonist ivuxolimab in advanced cancers. For context, the study as a whole: Ivuxolimab, which targeted the costimulatory receptor OX40 (CD134), was an agonistic, fully human IgG2 monoclonal antibody. Intravenous ivuxolimab was administered to patients every 2 weeks at six dose levels: 0.01, 0.1, 0.3, 1.5, 3 and 10 mg/kg. Of the roughly 52 dose-escalation patients, hepatocellular carcinoma was present in about 20, melanoma in roughly 15, renal cell carcinoma in 9 and head and neck cancer in 9. In the dose-escalation cohort, more than 75% of patients were male, and the mean age was about 55 years, with a range of about 20 to 90. Prior anti-PD-1, anti-PD-L1 or anti-CTLA-4 therapy was permitted, and checkpoint inhibitors had been received by about 44% of dose-escalation patients. Partial responses occurred in three dose-escalation patients, of whom one had hepatocellular carcinoma and two had cutaneous melanoma. Peripheral TCRbeta sequencing was intended to test whether TCR sequence diversity was altered and clonal T-cell expansion was caused by ivuxolimab. The monotherapy dose-escalation portion (N of about 50 patients) of the phase I ivuxolimab trial is reported in the paper. Overall study results and their limits: In the 0.1-3.0 mg/kg groups, partial responders were among the patients with the lowest normalized peripheral clonal expansion, particularly in CD8+ T cells. Which antigens the clonally expanded peripheral T cells were specific for was not determined. At doses of 0.1 to 3.0 mg/kg, clonal expansion of both CD4+ and CD8+ T cells in blood was seen between baseline and week 6. Low levels of normalized T-cell clonal expansion were also seen in some patients who did not respond. After ivuxolimab, more expanded clones were found on average in CD8+ T cells than in CD4+ T cells.

Genomic DNA was isolated from the sorted cells so that the TCRbeta CDR3 region could be sequenced. The immunoSEQ Assay was used for sequencing of TCRbeta CDR3 regions. TCRdb mirrors the immuneACCESS table, restricted to in-frame sequences. Some clones are absent from its copies; in checked studies, under half trace to an unresolved V gene, and the reason for the others is unknown. This sample lists 50,000 to 70,000 clones; over 85% were detected once. The biggest ten clones account for 15% to 20% of the sample. The trial excluded patients who had a history of autoimmune disease or who were on systemic immunosuppression. Peripheral blood for TCR sequencing was collected from all dose cohorts at baseline, on cycle 4 day 1, and on cycle 7 day 1. Samples were obtained from an open-label, multicenter, first-in-human phase I dose-escalation trial of ivuxolimab. The trial enrolled adults with locally advanced or metastatic head and neck squamous cell, hepatocellular, melanoma or renal cell carcinoma. CD4+ and CD8+ T cells were sorted separately from peripheral blood before TCR sequencing.

This sequence was found in an adult with an advanced solid tumor such as melanoma, head and neck, liver or kidney cancer. The sequencing used CD4+ or CD8+ T cells sorted from blood, collected in a trial of the OX40 agonist ivuxolimab. In this chain, TRBV28 is recombined with TRBJ2-3, and perhaps TRBD2 as D gene, on 5 matching bases. The bases are TGTGCCAGCAGCCAAAGGACTCCCGCCACTAGCACAGATACGCAGTATTTT. It translates as CASSQRTPATSTDTQYF.